This TCR beta chain was sequenced during a study of blood T cells in healthy people across ages. Study-level findings and limits: The authors considered diversity estimates from one million T cells to be underestimates.

V dropped 3 bases and J dropped 4 bases, with 6 bases sitting between them. The CDR3 is 12 amino acids. Germline CDR1 and CDR2: ENHRY and SYGVKD. The use of a sample-barcoded 5' primer and a J-beta primer mix characterized a second PCR of about 7 to 12 cycles. In TCRdb, the 5' RACE reads were re-called with MiXCR into one record per CDR3 protein. The sample lists 1.5 million or so distinct CDR3 sequences, approximately 38% occurring once. A word on this clonotype: The antigen is unknown.

The J gene is TRBJ1-1, the V gene TRBV10-3; no reliable D call. The sequenced sample was blood. The sequence derives from a woman between 18 and 29 years old in good health. This CDR3 reads CAISEIPTEAFF. CDR3 in DNA: TGTGCCATCAGTGAAATTCCCACTGAAGCTTTCTTT.